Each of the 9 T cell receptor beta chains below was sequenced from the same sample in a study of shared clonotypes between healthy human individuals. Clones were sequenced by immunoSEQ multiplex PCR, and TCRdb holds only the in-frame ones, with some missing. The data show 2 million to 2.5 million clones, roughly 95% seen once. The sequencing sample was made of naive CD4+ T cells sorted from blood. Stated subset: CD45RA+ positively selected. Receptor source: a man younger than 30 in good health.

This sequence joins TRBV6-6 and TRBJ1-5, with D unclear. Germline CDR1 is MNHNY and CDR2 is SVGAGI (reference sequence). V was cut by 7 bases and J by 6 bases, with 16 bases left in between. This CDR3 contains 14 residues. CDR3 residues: CASTHEGVGQPQHF. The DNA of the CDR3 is TGTGCCAGCACTCACGAGGGAGTCGGTCAGCCCCAGCATTTT.

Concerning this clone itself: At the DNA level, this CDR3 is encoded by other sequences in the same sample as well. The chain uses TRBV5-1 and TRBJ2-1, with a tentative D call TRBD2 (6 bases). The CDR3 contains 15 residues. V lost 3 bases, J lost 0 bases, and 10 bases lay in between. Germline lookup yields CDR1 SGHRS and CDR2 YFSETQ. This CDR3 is CASSSLGSSYNEQFF. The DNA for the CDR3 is TGCGCCAGCAGCTCTCTCGGGAGCTCCTACAATGAGCAGTTCTTC.

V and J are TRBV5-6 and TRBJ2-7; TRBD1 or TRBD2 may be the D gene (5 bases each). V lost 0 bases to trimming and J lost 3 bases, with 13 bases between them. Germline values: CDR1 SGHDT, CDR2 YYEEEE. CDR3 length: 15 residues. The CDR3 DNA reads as TGTGCCAGCAGCTTGGGAGGGGCTGGGGGCTACGAGCAGTACTTC. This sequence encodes CASSLGGAGGYEQYF. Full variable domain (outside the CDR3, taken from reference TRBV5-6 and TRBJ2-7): DAGVTQSPTHLIKTRGQQVTLRCSPKSGHDTVSWYQQALGQGPQFIFQYYEEEERQRGNFPDRFSGHQFPNYSSELNVNALLLGDSALYLCASSLGGAGGYEQYFGPGTRLTVT.

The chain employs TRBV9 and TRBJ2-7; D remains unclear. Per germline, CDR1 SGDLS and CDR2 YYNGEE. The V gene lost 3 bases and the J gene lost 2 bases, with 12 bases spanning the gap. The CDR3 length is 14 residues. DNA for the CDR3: TGTGCCAGCAGCGAGGGCAGAAACACCTACGAGCAGTACTTC. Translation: CASSEGRNTYEQYF.

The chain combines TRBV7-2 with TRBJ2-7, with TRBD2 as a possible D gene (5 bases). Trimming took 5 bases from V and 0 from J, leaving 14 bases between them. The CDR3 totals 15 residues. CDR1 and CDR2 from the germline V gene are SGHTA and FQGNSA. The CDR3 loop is CASSLEGYNSYEQYF. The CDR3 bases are TGTGCCAGCAGCCTAGAGGGTTACAACTCCTACGAGCAGTACTTC.

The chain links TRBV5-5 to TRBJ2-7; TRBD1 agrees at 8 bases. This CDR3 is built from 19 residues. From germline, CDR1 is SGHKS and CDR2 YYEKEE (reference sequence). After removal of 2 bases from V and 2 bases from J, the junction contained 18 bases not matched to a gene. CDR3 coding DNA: TGTGCCAGCAGCTTTGTGTGGCCAGGGGGCGAGTTGGGCCCCTACGAGCAGTACTTC. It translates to CASSFVWPGGELGPYEQYF.

The CDR3 DNA reads TGTGCCAGCATGAGTCAGGGGAGGGGCTACACCTTC. Translated, it gives CASMSQGRGYTF. The chain employs TRBV6-1 and TRBJ1-2; perhaps TRBD1 as D (6 bases). The V gene lost 7 bases and the J gene lost 8 bases, with 14 bases spanning the gap. The CDR3 length is 12 residues. The germline V gene encodes CDR1 MNHNS and CDR2 SASEGT.

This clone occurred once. The CDR3 nucleotides read TGTGCCAGCAGTTACTCGGGTTTGGAGACTAATGAAAAACTGTTTTTT. Its translation: CASSYSGLETNEKLFF. The rearrangement joins TRBV6-5 to TRBJ1-4; D call uncertain. Per germline, CDR1 MNHEY and CDR2 SVGAGI. The CDR3 covers 16 residues. V lost 0 bases, J lost 2 bases, and 10 bases lay in between.

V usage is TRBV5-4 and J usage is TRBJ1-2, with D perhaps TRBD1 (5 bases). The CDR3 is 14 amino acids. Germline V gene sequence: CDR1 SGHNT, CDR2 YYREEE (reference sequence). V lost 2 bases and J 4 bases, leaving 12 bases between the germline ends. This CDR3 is CASSFLGASYGYTF. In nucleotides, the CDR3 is TGTGCCAGCAGCTTCTTAGGGGCTAGCTATGGCTACACCTTC.